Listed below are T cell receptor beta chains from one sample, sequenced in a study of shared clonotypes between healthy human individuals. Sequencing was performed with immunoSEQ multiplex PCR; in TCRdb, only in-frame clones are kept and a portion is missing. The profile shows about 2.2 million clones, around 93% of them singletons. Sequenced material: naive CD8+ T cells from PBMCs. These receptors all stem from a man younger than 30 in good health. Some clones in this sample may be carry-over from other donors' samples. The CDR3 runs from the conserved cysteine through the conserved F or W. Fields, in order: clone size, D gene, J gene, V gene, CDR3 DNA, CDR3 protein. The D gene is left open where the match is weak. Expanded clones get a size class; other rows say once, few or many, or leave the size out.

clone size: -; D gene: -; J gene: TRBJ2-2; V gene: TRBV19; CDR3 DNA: TGTGCCAGTAGTTATGGGTTTTCGAACACCGGGGAGCTGTTTTTT; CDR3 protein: CASSYGFSNTGELFF
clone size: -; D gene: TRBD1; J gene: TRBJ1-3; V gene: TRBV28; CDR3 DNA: TGTGCCAGCAGTTTATCGACAGGGGGTAGCGGAAACACCATATATTTT; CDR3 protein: CASSLSTGGSGNTIYF
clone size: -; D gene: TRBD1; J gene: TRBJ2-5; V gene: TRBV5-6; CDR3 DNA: TGTGCCAGCAGCCAATCCGGGACAGTACAAGAGACCCAGTACTTC; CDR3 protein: CASSQSGTVQETQYF
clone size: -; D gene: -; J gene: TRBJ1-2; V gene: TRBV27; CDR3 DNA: TGTGCCAGCAGTCCAGCCTTCCGACCCTATGGCTACACCTTC; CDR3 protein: CASSPAFRPYGYTF
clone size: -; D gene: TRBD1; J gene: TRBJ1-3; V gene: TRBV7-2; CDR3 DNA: TGTGCCAGCAGCTTCGACAGGGATCGTTACACCATATATTTT; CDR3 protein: CASSFDRDRYTIYF
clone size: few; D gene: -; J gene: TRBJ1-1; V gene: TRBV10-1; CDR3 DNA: TGCGCCAGCAGTGAGTCGGCAGGGTGGACTGAAGCTTTCTTT; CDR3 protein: CASSESAGWTEAFF
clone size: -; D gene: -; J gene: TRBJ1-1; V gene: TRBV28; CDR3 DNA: TGTGCCAGCAGTCCCCGTAACACTGAAGCTTTCTTT; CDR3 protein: CASSPRNTEAFF
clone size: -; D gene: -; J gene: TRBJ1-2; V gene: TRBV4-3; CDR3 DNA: TGCGCCAGCAGCCCTGGAATCGGGCCGAAGAGAATCTATGGCTACACCTTC; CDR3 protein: CASSPGIGPKRIYGYTF
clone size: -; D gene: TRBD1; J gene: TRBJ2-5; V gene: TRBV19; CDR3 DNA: TGTGCCAGTAGTAAAGACAGGGAAGAGACCCAGTACTTC; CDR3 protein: CASSKDREETQYF
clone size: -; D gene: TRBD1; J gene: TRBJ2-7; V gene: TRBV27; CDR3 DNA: TGTGCCAGCAAAATACAGGGGGCAGGTAGGCACGAGCAGTACTTC; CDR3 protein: CASKIQGAGRHEQYF
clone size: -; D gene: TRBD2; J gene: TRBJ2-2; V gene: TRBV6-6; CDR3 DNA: TGTGCCAGCAGAACTAGCGGGCGCACCGGGGAGCTGTTTTTT; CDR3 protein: CASRTSGRTGELFF
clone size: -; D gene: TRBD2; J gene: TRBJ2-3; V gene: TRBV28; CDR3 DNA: TGTGCCAGCACCCGACCGCGGGGGGAAGGTTGGGATACGCAGTATTTT; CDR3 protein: CASTRPRGEGWDTQYF
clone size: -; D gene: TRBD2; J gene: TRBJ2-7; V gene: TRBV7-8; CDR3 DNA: TGTGCCAGCACCTTAGGCGGGAGGAGCTCCTACGAGCAGTACTTC; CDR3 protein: CASTLGGRSSYEQYF
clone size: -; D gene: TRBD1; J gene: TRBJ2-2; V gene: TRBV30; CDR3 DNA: TGTGCCTGGAGTGTACTTGGACAGGGGGCCGGGGAGCTGTTTTTT; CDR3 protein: CAWSVLGQGAGELFF
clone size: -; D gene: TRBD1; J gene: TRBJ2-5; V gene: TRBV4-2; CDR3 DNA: TGTGCCAGCAGCCTCAGGGGCCGGGACAGGGGTGAGACCCAGTACTTC; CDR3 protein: CASSLRGRDRGETQYF
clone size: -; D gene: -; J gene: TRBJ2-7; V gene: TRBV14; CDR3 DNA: TGTGCCAGCAGCCAAGCCAGCGGGCGAGGCTACGAGCAGTACTTC; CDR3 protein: CASSQASGRGYEQYF
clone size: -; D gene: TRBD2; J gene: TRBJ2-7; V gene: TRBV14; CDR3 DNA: TGTGCCAGCAGCCCCCTGGCTAGCGGCCGCTACGAGCAGTACTTC; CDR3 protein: CASSPLASGRYEQYF
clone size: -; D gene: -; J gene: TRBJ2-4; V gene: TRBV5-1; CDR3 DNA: TGCGCCAGCAGGGATAGCGAAGTTTGGCCCGTAGCCAAAAACATTCAGTACTTC; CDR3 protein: CASRDSEVWPVAKNIQYF
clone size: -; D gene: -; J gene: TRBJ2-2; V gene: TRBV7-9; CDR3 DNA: TGTGCCAGCAGCCCACACGGGACTTGGGCGAACACCGGGGAGCTGTTTTTT; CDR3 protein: CASSPHGTWANTGELFF
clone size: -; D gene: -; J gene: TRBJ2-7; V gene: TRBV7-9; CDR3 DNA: TGTGCCAGCAGCTTAGGCGGGACAGCCTACGAGCAGTACTTC; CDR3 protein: CASSLGGTAYEQYF
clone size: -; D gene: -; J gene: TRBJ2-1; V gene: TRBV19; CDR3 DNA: TGTGCCAGTAGTATTTCGGCGGGGCAGCGCAATGAGCAGTTCTTC; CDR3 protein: CASSISAGQRNEQFF